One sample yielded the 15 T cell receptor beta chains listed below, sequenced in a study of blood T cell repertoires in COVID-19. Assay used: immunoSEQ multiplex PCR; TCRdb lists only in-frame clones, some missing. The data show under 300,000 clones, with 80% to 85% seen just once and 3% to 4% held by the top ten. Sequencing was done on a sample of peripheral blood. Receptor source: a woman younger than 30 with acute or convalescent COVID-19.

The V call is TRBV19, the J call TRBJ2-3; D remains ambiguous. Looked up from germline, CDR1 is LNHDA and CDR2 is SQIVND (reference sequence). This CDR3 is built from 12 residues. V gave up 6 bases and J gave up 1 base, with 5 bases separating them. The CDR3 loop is CASRRRTDTQYF. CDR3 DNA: TGTGCCAGTAGGCGGCGCACAGATACGCAGTATTTT.

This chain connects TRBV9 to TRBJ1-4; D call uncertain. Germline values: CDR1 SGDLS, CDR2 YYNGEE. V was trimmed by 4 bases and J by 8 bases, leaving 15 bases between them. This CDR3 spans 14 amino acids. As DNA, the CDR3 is TGTGCCAGCAGCCCTACCGACGGGAGGGAAAAACTGTTTTTT. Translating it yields CASSPTDGREKLFF.

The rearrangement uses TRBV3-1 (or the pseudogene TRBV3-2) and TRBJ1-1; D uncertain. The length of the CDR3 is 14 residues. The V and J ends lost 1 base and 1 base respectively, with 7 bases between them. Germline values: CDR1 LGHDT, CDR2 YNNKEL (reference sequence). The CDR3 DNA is TGTGCCAGCAGCCAAGGTGTGAGGAACACTGAAGCTTTCTTT. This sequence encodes CASSQGVRNTEAFF.

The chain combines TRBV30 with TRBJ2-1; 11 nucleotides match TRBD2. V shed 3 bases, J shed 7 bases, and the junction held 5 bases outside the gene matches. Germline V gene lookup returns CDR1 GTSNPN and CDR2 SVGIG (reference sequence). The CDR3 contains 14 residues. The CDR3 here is CAWRLAGGANEQFF. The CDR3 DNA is TGTGCCTGGAGGCTAGCGGGAGGAGCGAATGAGCAGTTCTTC.

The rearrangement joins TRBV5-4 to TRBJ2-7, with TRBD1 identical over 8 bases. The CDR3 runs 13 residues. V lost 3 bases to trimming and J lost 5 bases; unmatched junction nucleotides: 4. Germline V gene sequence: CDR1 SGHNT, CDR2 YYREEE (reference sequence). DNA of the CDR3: TGTGCCAGCAGCTCTACAGGGGGGCACGAGCAGTACTTC. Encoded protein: CASSSTGGHEQYF.

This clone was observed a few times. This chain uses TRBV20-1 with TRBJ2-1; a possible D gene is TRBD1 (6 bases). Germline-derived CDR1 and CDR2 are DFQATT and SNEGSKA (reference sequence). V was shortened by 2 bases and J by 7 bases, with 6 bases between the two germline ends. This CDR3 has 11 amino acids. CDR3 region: CSARQGNEQFF. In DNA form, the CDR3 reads TGCAGTGCTAGACAGGGGAATGAGCAGTTCTTC.

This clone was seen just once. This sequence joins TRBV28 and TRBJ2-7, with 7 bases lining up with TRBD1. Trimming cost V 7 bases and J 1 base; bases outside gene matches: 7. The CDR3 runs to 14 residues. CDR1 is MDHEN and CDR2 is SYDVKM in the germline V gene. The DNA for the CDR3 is TGTGCCAGCAATGAATGGGGACAGTCCTACGAGCAGTACTTC. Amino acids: CASNEWGQSYEQYF.

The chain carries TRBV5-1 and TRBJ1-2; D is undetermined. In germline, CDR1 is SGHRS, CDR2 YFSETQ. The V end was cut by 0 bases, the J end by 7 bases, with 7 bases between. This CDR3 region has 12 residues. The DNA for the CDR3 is TGCGCCAGCAGCTTGGATTCTCCTGGCTACACCTTC. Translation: CASSLDSPGYTF.

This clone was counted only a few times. CDR3 protein: CASSLGVQETQYF. The CDR3 nucleotides are TGTGCCAGCAGCTTGGGAGTACAAGAGACCCAGTACTTC. The chain recombines TRBV5-8 with TRBJ2-5; D gene uncertain. CDR3 length: 13 residues. Germline CDR1 and CDR2: SGHTS and YDEGEE. V was trimmed by 0 bases and J by 2 bases, leaving 5 bases between them.

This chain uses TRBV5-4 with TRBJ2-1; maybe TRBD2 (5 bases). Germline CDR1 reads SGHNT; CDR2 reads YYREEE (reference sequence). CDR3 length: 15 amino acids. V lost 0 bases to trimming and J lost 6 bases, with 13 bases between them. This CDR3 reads CASSLGGDGFNEQFF. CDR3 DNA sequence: TGTGCCAGCAGCTTGGGGGGAGACGGTTTCAATGAGCAGTTCTTC.

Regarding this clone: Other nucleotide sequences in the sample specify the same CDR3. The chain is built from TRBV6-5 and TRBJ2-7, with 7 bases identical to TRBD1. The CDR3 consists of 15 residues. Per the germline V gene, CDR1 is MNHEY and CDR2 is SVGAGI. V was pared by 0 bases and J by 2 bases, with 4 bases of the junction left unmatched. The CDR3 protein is CASSYSGQGAYEQYF. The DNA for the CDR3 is TGTGCCAGCAGTTACTCCGGGCAGGGGGCCTACGAGCAGTACTTC.

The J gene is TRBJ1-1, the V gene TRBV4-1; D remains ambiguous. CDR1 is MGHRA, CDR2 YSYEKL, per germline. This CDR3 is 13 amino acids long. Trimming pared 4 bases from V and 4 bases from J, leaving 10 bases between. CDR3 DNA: TGCGCCAGCAGCCGGGGTGAGGGCACTGAAGCTTTCTTT. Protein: CASSRGEGTEAFF.

The CDR3 DNA sequence: TGTGCCAGCAGCCCGCGTATGGTTTACGGAAACACCATATATTTT. It specifies CASSPRMVYGNTIYF. V gene TRBV7-2 combines with J gene TRBJ1-3; D ambiguous. The V and J ends lost 5 bases and 4 bases respectively, with 15 bases between them. The germline V gene has CDR1 SGHTA and CDR2 FQGNSA. There are 15 residues in the CDR3.

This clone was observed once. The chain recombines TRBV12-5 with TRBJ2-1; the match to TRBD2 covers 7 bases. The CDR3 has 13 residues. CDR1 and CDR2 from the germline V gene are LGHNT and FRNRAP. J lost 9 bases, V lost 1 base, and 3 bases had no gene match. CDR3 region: CASGLEAGFEQFF. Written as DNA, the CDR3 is TGTGCTAGTGGTTTGGAAGCGGGATTTGAGCAGTTCTTC.

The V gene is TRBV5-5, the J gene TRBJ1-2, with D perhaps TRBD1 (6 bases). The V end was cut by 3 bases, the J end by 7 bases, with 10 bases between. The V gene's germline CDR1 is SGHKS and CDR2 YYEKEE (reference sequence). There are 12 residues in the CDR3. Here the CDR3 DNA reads TGTGCCAGCAGCTGGGGCAGGGGTGGCTACACCTTC. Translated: CASSWGRGGYTF.